The rows below give T cell receptor beta chains drawn from one sample of a study of tumor-infiltrating lymphocytes in primary liver carcinoma. In TCRdb, the multiplex PCR reads were re-called with MiXCR into one record per CDR3 protein. The table has roughly 100,000 distinct CDR3 sequences, about four fifths seen once; the top ten hold approximately 21%. The specimen sequenced was liver tumor tissue from sampling region 3. The receptors were gathered from a man between 35 and 55 years old with primary liver carcinoma and hepatitis B virus infection. The CDR3 runs from the conserved cysteine through the conserved F or W. The D gene is left open where the match is weak. Size is stated for part of the rows, as once, few or many counts, or as a class when the clone is expanded.

j_gene | abundance | len | d_gene | v_gene | CDR3nt | CDR3aa
TRBJ1-1 | . | 15 | . | TRBV11-2 | TGTCCCAGCAGCTTTGGACAGAGATTAGACACTGAAGCTTTCTTT | CPSSFGQRLDTEAFF
TRBJ1-1 | . | 15 | . | TRBV14 | TGTGCCAGTAGCCACCGTGGGGTCGTGAACACTGAAGCTTTCTTT | CASSHRGVVNTEAFF
TRBJ2-1 | . | 14 | . | TRBV11-3 | TGTGTCAGCAGCTTAGGCGTCTCGAACAATGAACTGTTCTTC | CVSSLGVSNNELFF
TRBJ2-5 | once | 18 | TRBD2 | TRBV4-2 | TGTGCCAGCAGCCTAACGACTAGCTGGAGGGCCGGCTCGGAGACCTACTACTTC | CASSLTTSWRAGSETYYF
TRBJ2-3 | . | 14 | TRBD2 | TRBV10-3 | TGTGCCATCAGTGACAGTCCGGGAGGAGATACGCAGTACTTT | CAISDSPGGDTQYF
TRBJ2-2 | . | 16 | . | TRBV5-4 | TGTGCCAGTAGCGTGGCCCAGGGTGGAGGCATCGGGGAGCTGTTTTTT | CASSVAQGGGIGELFF
TRBJ2-1 | . | 15 | TRBD1 | TRBV19 | TGTGTCAGTAGTTCCGGGACAGCGGTTACTCATGAGCAGTTCTTC | CVSSSGTAVTHEQFF
TRBJ2-6 | . | 15 | . | TRBV20-1 | TGCAGTGCTAGAGTGGGGGGCTCTGGGGCCAACGTCCTGACTTTC | CSARVGGSGANVLTF
TRBJ1-2 | . | 13 | . | TRBV5-4 | TGTGCCAGCAGCTTGGACCGAAACTATGGCTACGCCTTC | CASSLDRNYGYAF
TRBJ2-2 | . | 14 | . | TRBV12-3/TRBV12-4 | TGTGTCAGCAGTTCCGACGACCGGGGCGGGGAGCTGTTTTTT | CVSSSDDRGGELFF
TRBJ2-7 | once | 15 | . | TRBV11-1 | TGTGCTAGGAGCTTTTCTGCCGGGTCAAAGTACGAGCAGTACTTC | CARSFSAGSKYEQYF
TRBJ2-4 | . | 13 | . | TRBV4-2 | TGTGCCAGCAGCCAAGGGCCCAAAAACATTGAGCACTTC | CASSQGPKNIEHF
TRBJ2-1 | . | 16 | TRBD1 | TRBV12-3/TRBV12-4 | TGTGCCAGCTGTCCACCCAGGACAGGCCCTTACAATGAGCAGTTCTTC | CASCPPRTGPYNEQFF
TRBJ1-1 | . | 15 | . | TRBV29-1 | TGCAGCGTATCGGGGGAGTGGGCTATGAACACTGAAGTTTTCTTT | CSVSGEWAMNTEVFF
TRBJ1-1 | . | 15 | . | TRBV6-5 | TGTGCCAGCAGTTACTCGGTGGAGGGCTCCACAGAAGCTTTCTTT | CASSYSVEGSTEAFF
TRBJ2-7 | . | 18 | TRBD2 | TRBV5-1 | TGCGCCAGCAGCTTCAGGACTAGCGTAACTGAGGGAAGCTACAAGCAGTACTTC | CASSFRTSVTEGSYKQYF
TRBJ2-6 | . | 18 | TRBD1 | TRBV4-1 | TGCGCCAGCAGCCAACCGGGACAGGGTGTCGGAGGGGACGACGTCCTGACTTTC | CASSQPGQGVGGDDVLTF
TRBJ2-3 | many | 17 | TRBD1 | TRBV14 | TGTGCCAGCAGCCAACGAAAATCCGGGACAGGGACAGATACGCAGTATTTT | CASSQRKSGTGTDTQYF
TRBJ2-1 | once | 14 | TRBD2 | TRBV6-4 | TGTGCCAGCAGTGACCAGCTAGCGGGAGGGCCCCACATCTTC | CASSDQLAGGPHIF
TRBJ2-1 | . | 15 | . | TRBV5-5 | TGCGCCAGCAGCTTGTGTTTAGGTACGGTCAATGAGCAGTTCTTC | CASSLCLGTVNEQFF
TRBJ2-2 | . | 16 | TRBD2 | TRBV11-2 | TGTGTCAGCAGCTTAGTGACGAGCGGGGGCACCGGGGAGGTGTTTTTT | CVSSLVTSGGTGEVFF
TRBJ2-2 | . | 18 | . | TRBV4-3 | TGCACCAGCAGCCAATCTGGGGGCAGGACCCTGAACACCGGGGAGCTGTTTTTT | CTSSQSGGRTLNTGELFF
TRBJ2-5 | . | 15 | . | TRBV29-1 | TGCAGCGTTGAATCGGCGGCAGGTAGATCGGATACCCAGTACTTC | CSVESAAGRSDTQYF
TRBJ2-3 | many | 14 | TRBD1 | TRBV6-4 | TGTGCCAGCAGTGACTCGCAGGGGGCAGATACGCAGTATTTT | CASSDSQGADTQYF
TRBJ1-2 | once | 16 | . | TRBV6-5 | TGTGCCAGCAGTTTCGGGGTTGGGTTCGTCAACTATGGCTACACCTTC | CASSFGVGFVNYGYTF
TRBJ2-4 | . | 14 | TRBD1 | TRBV30 | TGTGTCTGGAGTGTACTCGGGACAGGGAACATTCAGTACTTC | CVWSVLGTGNIQYF
TRBJ1-1 | many | 12 | . | TRBV28 | TGTGCCAGCAGAGAAATTCCACCTGAAGCTTTCTTT | CASREIPPEAFF
TRBJ2-2 | . | 15 | . | TRBV5-1 | TGCGCCAGCAGCTGCGGGACACCCCACACCGGGGAGCTGTTTTTT | CASSCGTPHTGELFF
TRBJ2-2 | . | 15 | . | TRBV5-1 | TGCGCTAGCAGCACCAGGCAGACGAAGACAGGGGAGCTGTTTTTT | CASSTRQTKTGELFF
TRBJ2-5 | . | 13 | . | TRBV29-1 | TGCAGCGTGGCAGGGTCGGGACAAGAGACCCAGTACTTC | CSVAGSGQETQYF
TRBJ2-7 | . | 16 | TRBD1 | TRBV6-2/TRBV6-3 | TGTGCCAGCAGATACGCGACACAGGGGAATCGCTACAAGCAGTACTTC | CASRYATQGNRYKQYF
TRBJ2-1 | . | 15 | TRBD2 | TRBV29-1 | TGCAGCGATGGACTTGCGGGAGGGTTCTACAATAAGCAGTTCTTC | CSDGLAGGFYNKQFF
TRBJ1-5 | . | 13 | . | TRBV29-1 | TGCAGCGCCGGAGGGGGAGTGGATCAGCCTCAGCATTTT | CSAGGGVDQPQHF
TRBJ1-1 | . | 16 | TRBD1 | TRBV7-9 | TGTGCCAGCAACCCCCGGGGGACAGGCGGGATCACTGAAGCTTTCTTT | CASNPRGTGGITEAFF
TRBJ1-3 | . | 16 | . | TRBV10-3 | TGTGCCATCAATATCTCGGGACATAAGAACGGAAACACCATATATTTT | CAINISGHKNGNTIYF
TRBJ2-2 | . | 17 | TRBD2 | TRBV30 | TGTGCCTGCATTGGTAGCGGGAGGCCGTTAAACACCGGGGACCTGTTTTTT | CACIGSGRPLNTGDLFF
TRBJ1-2 | . | 10 | . | TRBV29-1 | TGCAGCGTTGTTGTGTACGGCTACATCTTC | CSVVVYGYIF
TRBJ2-1 | . | 14 | . | TRBV11-3 | TGTGTCCGCAGCTTAGGGGTCAGCAACAATGAGAAGTTCTTC | CVRSLGVSNNEKFF
TRBJ2-3 | . | 20 | TRBD2 | TRBV4-3 | TGCGCCAACAGCCAAAATCTTCCCTCCGGGACTAGTGGGAGAGCAGATACGCAGTATTTT | CANSQNLPSGTSGRADTQYF
TRBJ1-2 | . | 12 | TRBD1 | TRBV28 | TGTACCAGCAGTTGGAGGGGGCAGCCTGAGATCTTC | CTSSWRGQPEIF
TRBJ2-1 | few | 14 | TRBD1 | TRBV29-1 | TGCAGCGTCGCCCGGGACAGTGCGTACAATGAGCAGTTCTTC | CSVARDSAYNEQFF